This T cell receptor (beta chain) was captured in a study of blood T cells in healthy people across ages. About the study: There was about one barcoded beta molecule captured by template switching per two T cells. Study conclusions and caveats: A roughly linear fall in TCR beta diversity per million T cells was seen with increasing age.

As regards this clonotype: The antigen is not known.

The use of a sample-barcoded 5' primer and a J-beta primer mix characterized a second PCR of 7 to 11 cycles. With 12 random nucleotides, a template-switch adaptor tagged each individual cDNA molecule. TCRdb reanalysed the 5' RACE reads using MiXCR and keeps one entry per CDR3 protein. The repertoire holds roughly 700,000 distinct CDR3 sequences, with 45% to 50% as singletons. The CDR3 totals 14 residues. Trimming removed 0 bases from V and 2 bases from J, with 7 bases in between. Germline-derived CDR1 and CDR2 are LGHNA and YNFKEQ. This sequence joins TRBV4-2 and TRBJ2-5; D gene uncertain. This receptor was identified in a woman aged 60-70 years in good health. Sequencing was done on a sample of blood. The CDR3 bases are TGTGCCAGCAGCCAAGATGGGGTACAAGAGACCCAGTACTTC. This sequence encodes CASSQDGVQETQYF.